This TCR beta chain was sequenced during a study of neoadjuvant anti-PD-1 for oral cavity cancer. This clone was found once. The data were produced by immunoSEQ multiplex PCR, yet TCRdb's version contains in-frame clones alone and is incomplete. Among roughly 14,000 clones listed, 66% were seen once. V was pared by 4 bases and J by 7 bases, with 20 bases between. CDR3 length: 15 amino acids. Germline CDR1 is SGHNT and CDR2 is YYREEE (reference sequence). This material consisted of PBMCs, taken before nivolumab (anti-PD-1) treatment. This rearrangement joins TRBV5-4 to TRBJ1-2; no clear D. The receptor was isolated from a person aged 35 to 85 with oral cavity squamous cell carcinoma. Here the CDR3 reads CASSLALAADPGYTF. CDR3 coding DNA: TGTGCCAGCAGCCTGGCTCTGGCTGCCGATCCTGGCTACACCTTC.